This TCR beta chain is from a study of yellow fever vaccine responses in identical twins. General observations from the study: Reports say the vaccine T cell response in twins looked partly convergent and partly personalized.

Germline CDR1 is KGHDR and CDR2 is SFDVKD. The CDR3 sequence is 12 residues long. V shed 2 bases and J shed 7 bases, with 7 bases lying between them. TCRdb reanalysed the RT-PCR reads using MiXCR and keeps one entry per CDR3 protein. The data hold 2,500 to 3,000 distinct CDR3 sequences, with roughly 87% observed a single time. This clonotype was seen more than once but under ten times. The antigen remains unidentified. The input for sequencing was T cells from blood (PBMCs), unsorted or a sorted subset (not recorded which), taken before or after yellow fever vaccination (not recorded which). The sequence derives from a female donor who received the yellow fever vaccine. This rearrangement joins TRBV24-1 to TRBJ1-2; D is possibly TRBD1 (5 bases). The CDR3 spells CATSDSGAGYTF. The DNA for the CDR3 is TGTGCCACCAGTGATTCCGGGGCTGGCTACACCTTC.